This TCR beta chain was obtained from a study of regulatory T cells in long-lasting Graves disease. Trimming removed 6 bases at V and 5 bases at J, with 19 bases between. From germline, CDR1 is LNHDA and CDR2 SQIVND (reference sequence). The CDR3 spans 15 residues. The TCR beta library used iRepertoire HTBI primers with Arm-PCR amplification of CDR3. TCRdb re-analysed the multiplex PCR reads in MiXCR, keeping a single row per CDR3 protein. The sample consists of over 650,000 distinct CDR3 sequences, around 30% of them appearing once. Overall study findings and caveats: The TCR repertoire of persistent Graves' patients was less diverse than that of newly diagnosed ones.

This clonotype has more than one count but fewer than ten. The antigen is not known. The time point here: persistent/refractory GD, antithyroid drugs over 5 years with positive TRAb. Extracted PBMC RNA gave rise to the TCR library. Each of the patients was recruited from an endocrinology department situated in Xi'an, China. This sample comprised peripheral blood mononuclear cells (PBMCs), obtained when the disease was refractory, from a patient treated with antithyroid drugs. This clonotype was obtained from a female donor with Graves disease. The V and J genes are TRBV19 and TRBJ1-1; maybe TRBD1 (6 bases). CDR3 in DNA: TGTGCCAGTAGCCCATCGGGACATTCTCGGACTGAAGCTTTCTTT. It is translated as CASSPSGHSRTEAFF.